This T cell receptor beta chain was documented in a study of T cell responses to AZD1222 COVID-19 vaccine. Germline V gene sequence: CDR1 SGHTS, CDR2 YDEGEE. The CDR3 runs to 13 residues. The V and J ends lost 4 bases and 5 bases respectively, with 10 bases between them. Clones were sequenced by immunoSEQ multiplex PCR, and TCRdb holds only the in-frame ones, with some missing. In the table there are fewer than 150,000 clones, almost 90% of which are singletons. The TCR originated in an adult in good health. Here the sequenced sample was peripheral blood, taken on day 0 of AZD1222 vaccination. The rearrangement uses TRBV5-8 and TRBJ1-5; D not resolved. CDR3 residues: CASSAEFDQPQHF. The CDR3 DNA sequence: TGTGCCAGCAGCGCGGAGTTCGATCAGCCCCAGCATTTT.